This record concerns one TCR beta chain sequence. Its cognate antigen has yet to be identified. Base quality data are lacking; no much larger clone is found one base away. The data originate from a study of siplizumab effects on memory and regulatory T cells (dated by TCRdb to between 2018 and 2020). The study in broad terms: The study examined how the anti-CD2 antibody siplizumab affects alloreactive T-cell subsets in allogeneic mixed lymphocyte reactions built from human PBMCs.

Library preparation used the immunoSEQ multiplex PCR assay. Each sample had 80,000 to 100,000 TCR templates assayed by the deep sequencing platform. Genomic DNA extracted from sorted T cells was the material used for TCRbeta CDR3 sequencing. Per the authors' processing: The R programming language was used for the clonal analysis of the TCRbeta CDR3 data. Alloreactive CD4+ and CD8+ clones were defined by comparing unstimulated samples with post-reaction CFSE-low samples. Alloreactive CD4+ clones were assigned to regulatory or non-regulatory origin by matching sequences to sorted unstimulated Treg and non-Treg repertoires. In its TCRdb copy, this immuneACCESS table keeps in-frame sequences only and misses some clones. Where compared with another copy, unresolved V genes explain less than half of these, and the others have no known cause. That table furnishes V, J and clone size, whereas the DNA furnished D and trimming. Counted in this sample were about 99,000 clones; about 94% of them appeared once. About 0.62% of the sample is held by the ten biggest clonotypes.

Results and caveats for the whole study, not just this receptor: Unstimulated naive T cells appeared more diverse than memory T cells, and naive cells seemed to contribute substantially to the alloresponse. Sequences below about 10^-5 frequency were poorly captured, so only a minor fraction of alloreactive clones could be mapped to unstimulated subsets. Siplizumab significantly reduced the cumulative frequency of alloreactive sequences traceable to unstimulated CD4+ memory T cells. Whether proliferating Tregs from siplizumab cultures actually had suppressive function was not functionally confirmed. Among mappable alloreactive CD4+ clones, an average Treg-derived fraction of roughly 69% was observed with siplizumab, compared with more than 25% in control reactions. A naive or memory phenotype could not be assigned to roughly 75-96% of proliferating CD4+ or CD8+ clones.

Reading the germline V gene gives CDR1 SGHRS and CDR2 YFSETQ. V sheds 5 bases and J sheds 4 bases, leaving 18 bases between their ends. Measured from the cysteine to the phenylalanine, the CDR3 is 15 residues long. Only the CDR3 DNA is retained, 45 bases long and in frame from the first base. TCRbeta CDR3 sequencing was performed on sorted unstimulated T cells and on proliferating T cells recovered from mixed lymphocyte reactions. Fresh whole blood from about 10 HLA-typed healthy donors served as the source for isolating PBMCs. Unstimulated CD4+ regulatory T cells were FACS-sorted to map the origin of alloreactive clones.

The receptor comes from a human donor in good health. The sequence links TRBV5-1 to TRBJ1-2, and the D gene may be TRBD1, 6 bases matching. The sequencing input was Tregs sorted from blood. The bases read TGCGCCAGCAGTCCTGTCCAGGGGCCAGGCTATGGCTACACCTTC. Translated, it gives CASSPVQGPGYGYTF.